This T cell receptor beta chain stems from a study of OX40 agonist ivuxolimab in advanced cancers. Looking at the study overall: The dose-escalation cohort was about 80% male, with a mean age of around 60 years, ranging about 23 to 79. Study outcomes and limitations: Relative to CD4+, CD8+ T cells held more expanded clones on average. At doses 0.1 to 3.0 mg/kg, CD4+ and CD8+ clones expanded.

Sequencing used immunoSEQ multiplex PCR; TCRdb keeps in-frame clones, though not all of them. The table has 65,000 to 80,000 clones, roughly 80% seen once. This clone was detected only once. Its antigen is undetermined. Autoimmune disease history or systemic immunosuppression was exclusionary. Sequenced material: CD4+ or CD8+ T cells sorted from blood, taken in a trial of the OX40 agonist ivuxolimab. This TCR derives from an adult with an advanced solid tumor such as melanoma, head and neck, liver or kidney cancer.

The CDR3 DNA sequence: TGCGCCAGCAGCCAAGGCGCGACCACCCAAGAGACCCAGTACTTC. Residues: CASSQGATTQETQYF. The J gene is TRBJ2-5, the V gene TRBV4-1; unclear D gene. The CDR3 has 15 residues. Trimming took off 1 base at V and 1 base at J, with 10 bases between the two ends. Germline loops: CDR1 MGHRA, CDR2 YSYEKL.